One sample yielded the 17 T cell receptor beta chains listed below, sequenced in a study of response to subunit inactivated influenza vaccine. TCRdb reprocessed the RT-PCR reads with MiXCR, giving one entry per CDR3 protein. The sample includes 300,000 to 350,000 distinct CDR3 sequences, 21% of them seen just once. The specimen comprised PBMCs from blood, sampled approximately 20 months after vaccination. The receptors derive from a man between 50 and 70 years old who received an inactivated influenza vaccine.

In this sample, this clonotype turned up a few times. The DNA for the CDR3 is TGTGCCAGCAGCCAAAACTTCGGGGAGCAGTACTTC. This encodes CASSQNFGEQYF. The V call is TRBV3-1, the J call TRBJ2-7; no clear D gene. Trimming took off 2 bases at V and 7 bases at J, with 9 bases between the two ends. Germline loops: CDR1 LGHDT, CDR2 YNNKEL (reference sequence). The CDR3 has 12 residues.

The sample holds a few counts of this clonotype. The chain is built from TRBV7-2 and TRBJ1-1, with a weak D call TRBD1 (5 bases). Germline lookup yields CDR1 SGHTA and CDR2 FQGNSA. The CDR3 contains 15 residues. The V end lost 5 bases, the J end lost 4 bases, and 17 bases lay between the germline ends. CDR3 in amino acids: CASSTVGGGSTEAFF. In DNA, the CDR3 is TGTGCCAGCAGCACAGTCGGGGGTGGGAGCACTGAAGCTTTCTTT. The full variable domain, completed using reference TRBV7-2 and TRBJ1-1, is GAGVSQSPSNKVTEKGKDVELRCDPISGHTALYWYRQSLGQGLEFLIYFQGNSAPDKSGLPSDRFSAERTGGSVSTLTIQRTQQEDSAVYLCASSTVGGGSTEAFFGQGTRLTVV.

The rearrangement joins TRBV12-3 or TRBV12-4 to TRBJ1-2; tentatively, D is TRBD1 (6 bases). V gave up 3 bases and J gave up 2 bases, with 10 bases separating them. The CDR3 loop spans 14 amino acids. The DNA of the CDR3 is TGTGCCAGCAGTTTTTCAGGGACAAACTATGGCTACACCTTC. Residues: CASSFSGTNYGYTF.

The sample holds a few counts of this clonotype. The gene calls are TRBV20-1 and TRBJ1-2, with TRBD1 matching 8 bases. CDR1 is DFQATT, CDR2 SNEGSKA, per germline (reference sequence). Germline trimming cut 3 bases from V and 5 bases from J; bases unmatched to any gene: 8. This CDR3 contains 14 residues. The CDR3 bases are TGCAGTGCTAGCGTGGCAGGGGGCGCATATGGCTACACCTTC. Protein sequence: CSASVAGGAYGYTF.

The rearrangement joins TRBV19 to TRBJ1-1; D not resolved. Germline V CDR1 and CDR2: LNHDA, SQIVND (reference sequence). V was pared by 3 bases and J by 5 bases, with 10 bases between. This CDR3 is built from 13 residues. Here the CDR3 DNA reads TGTGCCAGTAGTATTCCGAGTGGTACTGAAGCTTTCTTT. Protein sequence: CASSIPSGTEAFF.

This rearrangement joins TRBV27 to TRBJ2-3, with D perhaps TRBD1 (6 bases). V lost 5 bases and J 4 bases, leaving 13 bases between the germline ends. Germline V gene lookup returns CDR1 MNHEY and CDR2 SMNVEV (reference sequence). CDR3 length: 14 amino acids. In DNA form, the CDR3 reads TGTGCCAGCAGTCCAACAGGGCCTCCAGATACGCAGTATTTT. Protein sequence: CASSPTGPPDTQYF.

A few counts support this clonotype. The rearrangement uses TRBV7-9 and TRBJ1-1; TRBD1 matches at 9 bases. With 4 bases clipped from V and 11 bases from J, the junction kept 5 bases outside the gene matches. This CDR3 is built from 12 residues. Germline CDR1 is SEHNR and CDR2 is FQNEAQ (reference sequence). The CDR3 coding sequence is TGTGCCAGCAGCTACACAGGGGGCAATGCTTTCTTT. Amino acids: CASSYTGGNAFF.

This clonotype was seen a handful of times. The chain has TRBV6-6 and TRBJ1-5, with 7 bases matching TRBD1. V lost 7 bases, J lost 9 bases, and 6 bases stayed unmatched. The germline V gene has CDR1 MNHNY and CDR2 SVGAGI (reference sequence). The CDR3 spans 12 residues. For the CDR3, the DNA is TGTGCCAGCACCAGACAGGGCCTGCCCCAGCATTTT. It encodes CASTRQGLPQHF.

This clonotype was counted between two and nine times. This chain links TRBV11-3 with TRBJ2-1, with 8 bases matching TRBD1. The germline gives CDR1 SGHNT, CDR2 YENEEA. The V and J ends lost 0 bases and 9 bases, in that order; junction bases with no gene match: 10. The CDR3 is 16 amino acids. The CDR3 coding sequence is TGTGCCAGCAGCTTAGATCGGGACAGGCCGGGAAGTGAGCAGTTCTTC. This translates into CASSLDRDRPGSEQFF.

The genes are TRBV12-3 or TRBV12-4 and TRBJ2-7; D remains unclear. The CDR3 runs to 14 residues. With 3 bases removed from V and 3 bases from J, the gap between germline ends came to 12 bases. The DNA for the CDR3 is TGTGCCAGCAGTTTGGGCAGGAGAAACTACGAGCAGTACTTC. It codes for CASSLGRRNYEQYF.

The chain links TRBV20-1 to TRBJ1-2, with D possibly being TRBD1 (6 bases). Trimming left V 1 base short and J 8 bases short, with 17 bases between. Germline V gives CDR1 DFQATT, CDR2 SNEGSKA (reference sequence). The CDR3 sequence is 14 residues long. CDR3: CSARAPRGYSGYTF. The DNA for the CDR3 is TGCAGTGCTAGAGCGCCGAGGGGGTATAGCGGCTACACCTTC.

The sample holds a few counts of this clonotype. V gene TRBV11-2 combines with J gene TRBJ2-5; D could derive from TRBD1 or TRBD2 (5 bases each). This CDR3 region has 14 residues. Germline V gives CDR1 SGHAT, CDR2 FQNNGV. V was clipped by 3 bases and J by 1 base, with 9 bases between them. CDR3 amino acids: CASSFIGTQETQYF. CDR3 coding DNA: TGTGCCAGCAGCTTCATAGGGACCCAAGAGACCCAGTACTTC.

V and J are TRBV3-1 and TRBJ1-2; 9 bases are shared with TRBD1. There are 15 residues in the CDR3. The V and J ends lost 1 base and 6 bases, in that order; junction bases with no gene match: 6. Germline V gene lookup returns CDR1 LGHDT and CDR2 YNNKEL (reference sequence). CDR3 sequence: CASSQGTGATNGYTF. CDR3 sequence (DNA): TGTGCCAGCAGCCAAGGGACAGGGGCGACGAATGGCTACACCTTC.

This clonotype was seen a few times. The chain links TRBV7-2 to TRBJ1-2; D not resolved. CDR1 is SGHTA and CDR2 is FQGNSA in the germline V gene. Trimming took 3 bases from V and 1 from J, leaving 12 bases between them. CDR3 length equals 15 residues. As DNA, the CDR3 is TGTGCCAGCAGCTTGGGCCCTCAGAGTAACTATGGCTACACCTTC. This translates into CASSLGPQSNYGYTF.

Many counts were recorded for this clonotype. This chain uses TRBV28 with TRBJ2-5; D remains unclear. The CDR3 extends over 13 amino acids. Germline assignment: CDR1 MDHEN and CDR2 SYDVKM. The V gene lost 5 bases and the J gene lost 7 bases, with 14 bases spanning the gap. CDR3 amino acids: CASSPVGMGTQYF. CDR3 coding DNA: TGTGCCAGCAGTCCCGTAGGGATGGGGACCCAGTACTTC.

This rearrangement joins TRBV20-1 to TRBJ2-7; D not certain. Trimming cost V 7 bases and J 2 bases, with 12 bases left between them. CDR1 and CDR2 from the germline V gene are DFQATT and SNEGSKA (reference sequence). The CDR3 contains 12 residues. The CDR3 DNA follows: TGCAGTGTTGGCGGTTCTGCCTACGAGCAGTACTTC. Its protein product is CSVGGSAYEQYF.

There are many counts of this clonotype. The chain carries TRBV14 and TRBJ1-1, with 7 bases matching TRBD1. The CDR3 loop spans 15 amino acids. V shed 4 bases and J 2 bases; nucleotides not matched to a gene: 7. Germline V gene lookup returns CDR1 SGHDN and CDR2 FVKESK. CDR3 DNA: TGTGCCAGCAGCCTTGACAGGGCGTTTAACACTGAAGCTTTCTTT. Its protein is CASSLDRAFNTEAFF.